The next 17 T cell receptor beta chains were all read from a single sample in a study of T cells in Graves' hyperthyroidism and ophthalmopathy (dated by TCRdb to the late 2010s). Receptor amplification or capture employed multiplex PCR. The run used an Illumina HiSeq 2000. The TCR beta CDR3 regions were amplified from RNA transcripts. A first-round RT-PCR of the TCR CDR3 used the HTBI primer set with the Qiagen OneStep RT-PCR kit. TCRdb's own reprocessing of the public reads used fastp at Q25 and MiXCR and kept productive beta chains. Identical CDR3 protein sequences are pooled into one entry, listed with their most common genes and DNA. This sample gives about 840,000 distinct CDR3 sequences in total; 38% of them show up just once. Together, the top ten hold approximately 10% of the sample. Sequencing was performed on blood. The receptor source for this set is a man younger than 35 with Graves' hyperthyroidism.

This clonotype was found a few times. V is TRBV5-1 and J is TRBJ2-7; tentatively, D is TRBD2 (6 bases). V lost 1 base, J lost 4 bases, and 15 bases lay in between. Germline assignment: CDR1 SGHRS and CDR2 YFSETQ. The CDR3 extends over 15 amino acids. CDR3 sequence (DNA): TGCGCCAGCAGCTTGTCCGGCGGAGGGAGGTACGAGCAGTACTTC. Its translation: CASSLSGGGRYEQYF.

In this sample, this clonotype turned up many times. V gene TRBV29-1 combines with J gene TRBJ1-1; D is unresolved. The CDR3 runs to 10 residues. Germline V CDR1 and CDR2: SQVTM, ANQGSEA. Trimming removed 4 bases at V and 3 bases at J, with 3 bases between. The CDR3 DNA is TGCAGCGTTGGGGACACTGAAGCTTTCTTT. Protein sequence: CSVGDTEAFF.

The genes are TRBV10-3 and TRBJ1-6, with TRBD1 matching 9 bases. V trimming: 3 bases; J trimming: 7 bases; junction bases outside the gene matches: 4. Germline loops: CDR1 ENHRY, CDR2 SYGVKD. The CDR3 totals 15 residues. The chain's CDR3 is CAISDGQGKNSPLHF. The CDR3 bases are TGTGCCATCAGTGATGGACAGGGGAAGAATTCACCCCTCCACTTT.

As concerns this clonotype: This sequence may be a read error, since a much larger clone differs from it by one base. The chain couples TRBV12-3 or TRBV12-4 to TRBJ1-2; D call uncertain. The CDR3 sequence is 10 residues long. Trimming pared 8 bases from V and 6 bases from J, leaving 7 bases between. The DNA for the CDR3 is TGTGCCAGCCCAGCTAATGGCTACACCTTC. This sequence encodes CASPANGYTF.

As to this clonotype: A much larger clone differs by one base, so this may be a read error. CDR3 amino acids: CASSGNRESWELFF. The CDR3 nucleotides read TGCGCCAGCAGTGGGAACAGGGAGTCCTGGGAGCTGTTTTTT. The V call is TRBV10-2, the J call TRBJ2-2; D is possibly TRBD1 (6 bases). CDR3 length equals 14 residues. The germline V gene has CDR1 WSHSY and CDR2 SAAADI. Trimming stripped 4 bases from V and 9 bases from J, with 15 bases between.

This clonotype has at least ten counts. CDR3 sequence: CAIKEGPNTEAFF. The CDR3 region has the DNA TGTGCCATCAAGGAGGGTCCTAACACTGAAGCTTTCTTT. The chain joins TRBV10-3 to TRBJ1-1; D gene uncertain. The CDR3 is 13 residues long. Germline-derived CDR1 and CDR2 are ENHRY and SYGVKD. V shed 7 bases and J shed 2 bases, with 11 bases lying between them.

The CDR3 sequence is CSAARGLETEAFF. DNA of the CDR3: TGCAGCGCCGCCCGGGGTTTGGAGACTGAAGCTTTCTTT. V gene TRBV29-1 combines with J gene TRBJ1-1; D is undetermined. The germline gives CDR1 SQVTM, CDR2 ANQGSEA. The CDR3 runs 13 residues. The germline V and J ends were trimmed by 7 bases and 5 bases, with 17 bases remaining between them.

This clonotype was seen at least ten times. This chain connects TRBV10-2 to TRBJ1-2; no clear D. Trimming removed 5 bases at V and 4 bases at J, with 20 bases between. Germline V gene lookup returns CDR1 WSHSY and CDR2 SAAADI. The CDR3 length is 16 residues. DNA of the CDR3: TGCGCCAGCAGTTCTACCGCGACACAAATTCCCTATGGCTACACCTTC. Amino acids: CASSSTATQIPYGYTF.

Of note for this clonotype: Likely a read error: the CDR3 ends without its conserved phenylalanine or tryptophan. V and J are TRBV5-5 and TRBJ2-2; D is ambiguous. Per germline, CDR1 SGHKS and CDR2 YYEKEE (reference sequence). CDR3 length: 13 residues. V shed 4 bases and J shed 7 bases, with 11 bases lying between them. CDR3 DNA sequence: TGTGCCAGCAGCCCAGTAGGAAGCGGGGAGCTGTTTTCT. Protein product: CASSPVGSGELFS.

A note on this clonotype: The limits of the CDR3 on the DNA are not certain, so only TCRdb's listed CDR3 is given. V is TRBV5-1 and J is TRBJ2-7; the table's TRBD1 call for D was not verified on the DNA. Germline V CDR1 and CDR2: SGHRS, YFSETQ. A total of 14 residues make up the CDR3, ends included. CDR3 region: CASSVGQGSYEQCF.

The V call is TRBV19, the J call TRBJ2-7; D is perhaps TRBD1 or TRBD2 (5 bases each). The V and J ends lost 6 bases and 2 bases respectively, with 14 bases between them. Germline CDR1 and CDR2: LNHDA and SQIVND (reference sequence). CDR3 length equals 14 residues. This chain's CDR3 is CASRRRGDAYEQYF. The DNA of the CDR3 is TGTGCCAGTAGGCGGAGAGGGGACGCCTACGAGCAGTACTTC.

This clonotype has ten or more counts. V is TRBV29-1 and J is TRBJ2-7; D might be TRBD1 (6 bases). The CDR3 extends over 13 amino acids. Per germline, CDR1 SQVTM and CDR2 ANQGSEA. With 4 bases removed from V and 3 bases from J, the gap between germline ends came to 13 bases. CDR3 sequence (DNA): TGCAGCGTTGGGGAGCAGGGGATCTACGAGCAGTACTTC. It translates to CSVGEQGIYEQYF.

This clonotype occurred a few times. The CDR3 loop reads CSVQQGSGSTDTQYF. Here the CDR3 DNA reads TGCAGCGTCCAACAAGGTAGCGGGAGCACAGATACGCAGTATTTT. V gene TRBV29-1 combines with J gene TRBJ2-3; TRBD2 matches 7 bases. After removal of 6 bases from V and 0 bases from J, the junction contained 9 bases not matched to a gene. The CDR3 length is 15 residues. Germline assignment: CDR1 SQVTM and CDR2 ANQGSEA.

This clonotype was seen only a few times. The chain joins TRBV7-9 to TRBJ2-7, with D tentatively TRBD1 (6 bases). Trimming stripped 4 bases from V and 5 bases from J, with 15 bases between. From germline, CDR1 is SEHNR and CDR2 FQNEAQ (reference sequence). The CDR3 covers 14 residues. The CDR3 reads CASSSRQGSHEQYF. The CDR3 DNA reads as TGTGCCAGCAGCTCTCGCCAGGGGTCCCACGAGCAGTACTTC.

In this sample, this clonotype turned up many times. V and J are TRBV10-3 and TRBJ1-5; D is undetermined. Germline CDR1 is ENHRY and CDR2 is SYGVKD. Trimming took off 4 bases at V and 5 bases at J, with 9 bases between the two ends. The CDR3 spans 13 residues. CDR3 amino acids: CAISATADQPQHF. The DNA of the CDR3 is TGTGCCATCAGTGCGACCGCCGATCAGCCCCAGCATTTT.

This clonotype came up a few times. The CDR3 protein is CASRAGGDEQYF. The CDR3 coding sequence is TGTGCCAGCAGAGCCGGGGGGGACGAGCAGTACTTC. The V and J genes are TRBV6-6 and TRBJ2-7; 8 positions agree with TRBD2. CDR1 is MNHNY, CDR2 SVGAGI, per germline (reference sequence). V was pared by 6 bases and J by 5 bases, with 3 bases of the junction left unmatched. The CDR3 runs to 12 residues.

The chain links TRBV5-1 to TRBJ2-5, with 8 bases matching TRBD2. The J segment lost 4 bases and the V segment lost 2 bases, leaving 7 bases of the junction unmatched. Germline V CDR1 and CDR2: SGHRS, YFSETQ. The CDR3 covers 15 residues. The CDR3 nucleotides are TGCGCCAGCAGCTTCTCCGGGGGGGCAGGAGAGACCCAGTACTTC. Amino acids: CASSFSGGAGETQYF.